The next 16 T cell receptor beta chains were all read from a single sample in a study of beta chain features in type 1 diabetes (dated by TCRdb to the late 2010s). The protocol used for the library was the immunoSEQ multiplex PCR assay. The entire amount of isolated RNA was reverse transcribed using the High Capacity cDNA Reverse Transcription Kit, so the sequenced TCRB transcripts were expressed ones. The source is immuneACCESS, and TCRdb retained only in-frame sequences with V and J called. Part of the clones is not carried over; for the studies checked, unresolved V genes explain less than half of this, and the remainder is unexplained. The table for this sample lists 300,000 to 450,000 clones; roughly a fifth of them were counted only once. The ten top clones hold around 0.04% of the sample. Input material: naive CD4+ T cells from blood. This specimen's cell subset or site label, interpreted: true naive CD4+ T cells. These receptors all stem from a woman in her late teens or twenties in good health.

V is TRBV7-3 and J is TRBJ2-1; D might be TRBD2 (5 bases). Germline CDR1 reads SGHTA; CDR2 reads FQGTGA. The CDR3 is 14 residues long. Trimming left V 4 bases short and J 5 bases short, with 12 bases between. CDR3 nucleotide sequence: TGTGCCAGCAGCTCCTTCAGCGGCGACAATGAGCAGTTCTTC. Translating it yields CASSSFSGDNEQFF.

There are a few counts of this clone. The rearrangement uses TRBV25-1 and TRBJ2-1; D is unresolved. The CDR3 is made up of 13 amino acids. Trimming pared 6 bases from V and 0 bases from J, leaving 6 bases between. CDR1 MGHDK and CDR2 SYGVNS come from the germline V gene. The CDR3 DNA reads as TGTGCCAGCAGGGCTAGCTCCTACAATGAGCAGTTCTTC. It yields the protein CASRASSYNEQFF.

In nucleotides, the CDR3 is TGTGCCAGTTCAGACAGGGGAGGCGAGCAGTACTTC. It yields the protein CASSDRGGEQYF. This rearrangement joins TRBV19 to TRBJ2-7; 8 bases are a match to TRBD1. J gave up 6 bases and V 8 bases, and 6 bases lay outside the gene matches. The CDR3 extends over 12 amino acids. Germline CDR1 and CDR2: LNHDA and SQIVND (reference sequence).

This clone was observed a handful of times. V is TRBV30 and J is TRBJ1-6; a possible D gene is TRBD1 (6 bases). The CDR3 is made up of 14 amino acids. Between the trimmed V and J ends, which lost 1 base and 13 bases, there was a span of 17 bases. Germline loops: CDR1 GTSNPN, CDR2 SVGIG (reference sequence). The CDR3 bases are TGTGCCTGGAGTGCATCTACAGGGCAGGGGCCCCTCCACTTT. Its translation is CAWSASTGQGPLHF.

The chain recombines TRBV11-2 with TRBJ2-3; TRBD2 is a possible D gene (6 bases). CDR1 SGHAT and CDR2 FQNNGV come from the germline V gene. Trimming stripped 1 base from V and 2 bases from J, with 16 bases between. The CDR3 is made up of 17 amino acids. Here the CDR3 DNA reads TGTGCCAGCAGCTTAGGATTAGGAGGGTTGGTCACAGATACGCAGTATTTT. Translating it yields CASSLGLGGLVTDTQYF.

The rearrangement uses TRBV2 and TRBJ2-2; D is possibly TRBD2 (7 bases). Germline V gene data show CDR1 as SNHLY and CDR2 as FYNNEI. With 4 bases removed from V and 10 bases from J, the gap between germline ends came to 31 bases. This CDR3 has 19 residues. CDR3 nucleotides: TGTGCCAGCAGTGGGGGTGGCCGGGACTCAAGACGGGGGGCTCAGGAGCTGTTTTTT. This encodes CASSGGGRDSRRGAQELFF.

Worth noting for this clone: The sample carries other DNA sequences with the same CDR3. The chain links TRBV7-2 to TRBJ2-7, with D unresolved. CDR3 size: 12 residues. V lost 3 bases and J 0 bases, leaving 3 bases between the germline ends. CDR1 and CDR2 (germline): SGHTA, FQGNSA. The CDR3, as DNA: TGTGCCAGCAGCTTTAGCTCCTACGAGCAGTACTTC. Translated: CASSFSSYEQYF.

The gene calls are TRBV11-2 and TRBJ2-7; possible D gene TRBD2, 6 bases. V lost 5 bases and J 0 bases, leaving 8 bases between the germline ends. This CDR3 has 13 residues. The germline V gene encodes CDR1 SGHAT and CDR2 FQNNGV. The CDR3 coding sequence is TGTGCCAGCAGCCGGGACTCCTCCTACGAGCAGTACTTC. It yields the protein CASSRDSSYEQYF.

The rearrangement links TRBV14 to TRBJ1-2; no clear D. The CDR3 sequence is 13 residues long. Trimming removed 1 base from V and 8 bases from J, with 11 bases in between. The germline V gene encodes CDR1 SGHDN and CDR2 FVKESK. CDR3 nucleotides: TGTGCCAGCAGCCAAGCTCACTTACAGGGCTACACCTTC. The encoded protein is CASSQAHLQGYTF.

The sample holds a few counts of this clone. The chain is built from TRBV7-9 and TRBJ2-5; 7 positions match TRBD2. CDR3 size: 15 residues. Germline V gene lookup returns CDR1 SEHNR and CDR2 FQNEAQ (reference sequence). The V segment lost 5 bases and the J segment 5 bases; nucleotides outside the gene matches: 11. CDR3 amino acids: CASSQGLQEGETQYF. CDR3 DNA sequence: TGTGCCAGCAGCCAGGGACTACAGGAGGGGGAGACCCAGTACTTC.

This clone was detected a few times. The chain recombines TRBV9 with TRBJ2-6, with D possibly matching TRBD2 (6 bases). Germline V gene sequence: CDR1 SGDLS, CDR2 YYNGEE. The CDR3 contains 17 residues. Trimming pared 0 bases from V and 0 bases from J, leaving 10 bases between. In DNA, the CDR3 is TGTGCCAGCAGCGTAGCAGCGGGCGGCTCTGGGGCCAACGTCCTGACTTTC. Translated, it gives CASSVAAGGSGANVLTF.

This clone came up a few times. The chain uses TRBV15 and TRBJ2-5; 7 bases fit TRBD1. The ends lost 5 bases at V and 5 bases at J; junction bases unmatched: 5. The CDR3 sequence is 13 residues long. Germline V CDR1 and CDR2: LNHNV, YYDKDF (reference sequence). The DNA for the CDR3 is TGTGCCACCAGCGGGGGACAGAGGGAGACCCAGTACTTC. This gives the protein CATSGGQRETQYF.

A few counts support this clone. The chain employs TRBV9 and TRBJ2-3; 7 nucleotides agree with TRBD2. In germline, CDR1 is SGDLS, CDR2 YYNGEE. Trimming cost V 0 bases and J 6 bases; bases outside gene matches: 4. CDR3 length: 14 amino acids. CDR3 residues: CASSVAGGYDTQYF. CDR3 nucleotide sequence: TGTGCCAGCAGCGTAGCCGGGGGGTATGATACGCAGTATTTT.

This chain links TRBV7-9 with TRBJ1-4; D might be TRBD1 (5 bases). The germline V gene has CDR1 SEHNR and CDR2 FQNEAQ (reference sequence). V dropped 5 bases and J dropped 4 bases, with 14 bases sitting between them. The CDR3 totals 15 residues. The CDR3 here is CASSRTQGRNEKLFF. CDR3 bases: TGTGCCAGCAGCCGAACCCAGGGTCGTAATGAAAAACTGTTTTTT. Together with reference TRBV7-9 and TRBJ1-4, the CDR3 gives the full variable domain: DTGVSQNPRHKITKRGQNVTFRCDPISEHNRLYWYRQTLGQGPEFLTYFQNEAQLEKSRLLSDRFSAERPKGSFSTLEIQRTEQGDSAMYLCASSRTQGRNEKLFFGSGTQLSVL.

The chain recombines TRBV7-8 with TRBJ1-1; TRBD1 matches 12 bases. The junction had 15 bases not matched to a gene; V was cut back by 1 base and J by 0 bases. Germline lookup yields CDR1 SGHVS and CDR2 FQNEAQ. The CDR3 covers 21 residues. CDR3 loop: CASSLGGRRDRGHYLNTEAFF. CDR3 DNA: TGTGCCAGCAGCTTAGGCGGGCGGCGGGACAGGGGGCACTACTTGAACACTGAAGCTTTCTTT. Full variable domain (outside the CDR3, taken from reference TRBV7-8 and TRBJ1-1): GAGVSQSPRYKVAKRGQDVALRCDPISGHVSLFWYQQALGQGPEFLTYFQNEAQLDKSGLPSDRFFAERPEGSVSTLKIQRTQQEDSAVYLCASSLGGRRDRGHYLNTEAFFGQGTRLTVV.

The rearrangement joins TRBV11-2 to TRBJ1-1, with TRBD1 as a possible D gene (6 bases). This CDR3 spans 11 amino acids. With 6 bases removed from V and 11 bases from J, the gap between germline ends came to 13 bases. CDR1 is SGHAT, CDR2 FQNNGV, per germline. The CDR3 sequence is CASSMGAQAFF. The CDR3 region has the DNA TGTGCCAGCAGTATGGGGGCGCAGGCTTTCTTT.